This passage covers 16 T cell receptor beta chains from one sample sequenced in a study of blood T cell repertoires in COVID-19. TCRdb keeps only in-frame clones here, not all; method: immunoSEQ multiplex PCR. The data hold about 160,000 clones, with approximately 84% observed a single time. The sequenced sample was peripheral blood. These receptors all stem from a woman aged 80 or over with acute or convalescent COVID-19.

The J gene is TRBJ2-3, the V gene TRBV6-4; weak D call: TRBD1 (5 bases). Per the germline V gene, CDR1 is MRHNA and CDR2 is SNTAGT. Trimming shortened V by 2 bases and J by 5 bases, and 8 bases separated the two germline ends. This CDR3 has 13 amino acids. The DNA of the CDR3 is TGTGCCAGCAGTGACGGGGCGGAAGATACGCAGTATTTT. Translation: CASSDGAEDTQYF.

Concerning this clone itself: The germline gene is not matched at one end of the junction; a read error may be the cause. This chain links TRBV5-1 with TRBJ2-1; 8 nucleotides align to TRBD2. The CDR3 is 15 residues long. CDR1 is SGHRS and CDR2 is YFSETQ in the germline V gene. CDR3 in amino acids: CASSLGGLAYHEQFF. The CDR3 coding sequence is TGCGCCAGCAGCTTGGGCGGACTAGCCTACCATGAGCAGTTCTTC.

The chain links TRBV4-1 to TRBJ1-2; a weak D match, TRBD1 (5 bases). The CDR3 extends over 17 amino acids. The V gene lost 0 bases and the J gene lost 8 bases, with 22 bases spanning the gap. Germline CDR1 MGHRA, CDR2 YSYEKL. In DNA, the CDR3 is TGCGCCAGCAGCCAAGACCGCGCCGCAGGGCAGCTGAGCGGCTACACCTTC. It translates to CASSQDRAAGQLSGYTF.

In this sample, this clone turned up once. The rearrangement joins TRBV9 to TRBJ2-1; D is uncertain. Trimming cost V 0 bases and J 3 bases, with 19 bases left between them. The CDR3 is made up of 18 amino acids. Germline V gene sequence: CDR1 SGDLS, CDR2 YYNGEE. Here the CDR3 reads CASSVATNDLLLYNEQFF. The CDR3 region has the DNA TGTGCCAGCAGCGTAGCTACAAATGACTTACTTCTCTACAATGAGCAGTTCTTC.

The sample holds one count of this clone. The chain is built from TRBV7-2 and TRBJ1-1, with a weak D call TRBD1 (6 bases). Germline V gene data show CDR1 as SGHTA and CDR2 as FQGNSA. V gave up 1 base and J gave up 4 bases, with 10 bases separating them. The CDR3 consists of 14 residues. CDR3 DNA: TGTGCCAGCAGCTTAGGGAGGGGGGGCACTGAAGCTTTCTTT. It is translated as CASSLGRGGTEAFF.

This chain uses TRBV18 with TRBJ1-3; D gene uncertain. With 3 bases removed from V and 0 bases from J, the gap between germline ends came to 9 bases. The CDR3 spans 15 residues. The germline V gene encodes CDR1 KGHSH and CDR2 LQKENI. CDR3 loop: CASSPGESSGNTIYF. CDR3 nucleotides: TGTGCCAGCTCACCCGGGGAGAGCTCTGGAAACACCATATATTTT. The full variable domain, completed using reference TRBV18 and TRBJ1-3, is NAGVMQNPRHLVRRRGQEARLRCSPMKGHSHVYWYRQLPEEGLKFMVYLQKENIIDESGMPKERFSAEFPKEGPSILRIQQVVRGDSAAYFCASSPGESSGNTIYFGEGSWLTVV.

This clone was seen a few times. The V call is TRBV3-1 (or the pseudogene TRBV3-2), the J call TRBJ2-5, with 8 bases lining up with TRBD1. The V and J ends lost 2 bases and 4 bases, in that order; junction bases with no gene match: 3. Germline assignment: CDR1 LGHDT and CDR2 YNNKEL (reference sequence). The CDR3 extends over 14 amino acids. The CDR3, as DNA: TGTGCCAGCAGCCAAACGACAGGGGTAGAGACCCAGTACTTC. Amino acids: CASSQTTGVETQYF.

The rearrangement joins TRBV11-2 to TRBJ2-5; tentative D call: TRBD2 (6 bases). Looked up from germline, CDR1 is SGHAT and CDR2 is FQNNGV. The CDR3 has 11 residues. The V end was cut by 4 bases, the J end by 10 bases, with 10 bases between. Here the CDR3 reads CASSSAGGQYF. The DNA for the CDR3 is TGTGCCAGCAGCTCCGCCGGGGGCCAGTACTTC.

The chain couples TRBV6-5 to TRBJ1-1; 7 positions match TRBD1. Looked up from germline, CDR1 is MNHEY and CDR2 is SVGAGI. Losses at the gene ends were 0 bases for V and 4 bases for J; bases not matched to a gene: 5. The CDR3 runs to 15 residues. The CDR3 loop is CASSYSSTGSTEAFF. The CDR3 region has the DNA TGTGCCAGCAGTTACTCCTCGACAGGGAGCACTGAAGCTTTCTTT.

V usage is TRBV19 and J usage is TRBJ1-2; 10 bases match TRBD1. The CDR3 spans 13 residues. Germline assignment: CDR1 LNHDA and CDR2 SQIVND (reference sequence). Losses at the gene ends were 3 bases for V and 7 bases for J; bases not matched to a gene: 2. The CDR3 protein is CASSIGTGVGYTF. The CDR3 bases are TGTGCCAGTAGTATTGGGACAGGGGTTGGCTACACCTTC.

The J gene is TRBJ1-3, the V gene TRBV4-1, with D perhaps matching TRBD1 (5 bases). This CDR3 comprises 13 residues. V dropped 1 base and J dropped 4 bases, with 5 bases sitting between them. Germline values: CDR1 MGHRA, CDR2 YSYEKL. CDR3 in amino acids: CASSQAGGNTIYF. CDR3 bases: TGCGCCAGCAGCCAAGCAGGGGGAAACACCATATATTTT.

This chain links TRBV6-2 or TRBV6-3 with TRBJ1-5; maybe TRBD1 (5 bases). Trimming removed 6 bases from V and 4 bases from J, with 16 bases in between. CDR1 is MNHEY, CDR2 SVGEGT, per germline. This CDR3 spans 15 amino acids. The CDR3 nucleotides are TGTGCCAGCAGGTACGAAGGGGCGAATAATCAGCCCCAGCATTTT. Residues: CASRYEGANNQPQHF.

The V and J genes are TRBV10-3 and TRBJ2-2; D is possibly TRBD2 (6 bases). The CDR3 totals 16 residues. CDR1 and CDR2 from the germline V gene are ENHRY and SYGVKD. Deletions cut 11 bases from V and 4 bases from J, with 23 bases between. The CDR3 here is CAASHPAGRGTGELFF. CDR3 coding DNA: TGTGCCGCATCCCATCCAGCAGGGCGGGGCACCGGGGAGCTGTTTTTT.

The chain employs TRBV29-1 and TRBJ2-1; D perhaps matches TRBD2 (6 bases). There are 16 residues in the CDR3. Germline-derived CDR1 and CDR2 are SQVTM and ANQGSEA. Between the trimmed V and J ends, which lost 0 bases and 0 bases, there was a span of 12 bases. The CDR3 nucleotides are TGCAGCGTTGAAGAGGGGCGGGGAGGCTCCTACAATGAGCAGTTCTTC. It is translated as CSVEEGRGGSYNEQFF.

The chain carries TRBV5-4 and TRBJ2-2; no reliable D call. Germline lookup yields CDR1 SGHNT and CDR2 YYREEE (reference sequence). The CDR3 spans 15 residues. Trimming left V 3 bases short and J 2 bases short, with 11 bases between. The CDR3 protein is CASSYGFLNTGELFF. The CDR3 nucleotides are TGTGCCAGCAGCTATGGTTTCCTAAACACCGGGGAGCTGTTTTTT.

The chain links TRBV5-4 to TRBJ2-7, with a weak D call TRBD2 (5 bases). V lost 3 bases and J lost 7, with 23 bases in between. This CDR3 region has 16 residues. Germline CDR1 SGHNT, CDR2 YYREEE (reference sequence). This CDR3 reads CASSSHIKGAPWEQYF. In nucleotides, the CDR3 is TGTGCCAGCAGCTCACACATAAAGGGAGCCCCCTGGGAGCAGTACTTC.